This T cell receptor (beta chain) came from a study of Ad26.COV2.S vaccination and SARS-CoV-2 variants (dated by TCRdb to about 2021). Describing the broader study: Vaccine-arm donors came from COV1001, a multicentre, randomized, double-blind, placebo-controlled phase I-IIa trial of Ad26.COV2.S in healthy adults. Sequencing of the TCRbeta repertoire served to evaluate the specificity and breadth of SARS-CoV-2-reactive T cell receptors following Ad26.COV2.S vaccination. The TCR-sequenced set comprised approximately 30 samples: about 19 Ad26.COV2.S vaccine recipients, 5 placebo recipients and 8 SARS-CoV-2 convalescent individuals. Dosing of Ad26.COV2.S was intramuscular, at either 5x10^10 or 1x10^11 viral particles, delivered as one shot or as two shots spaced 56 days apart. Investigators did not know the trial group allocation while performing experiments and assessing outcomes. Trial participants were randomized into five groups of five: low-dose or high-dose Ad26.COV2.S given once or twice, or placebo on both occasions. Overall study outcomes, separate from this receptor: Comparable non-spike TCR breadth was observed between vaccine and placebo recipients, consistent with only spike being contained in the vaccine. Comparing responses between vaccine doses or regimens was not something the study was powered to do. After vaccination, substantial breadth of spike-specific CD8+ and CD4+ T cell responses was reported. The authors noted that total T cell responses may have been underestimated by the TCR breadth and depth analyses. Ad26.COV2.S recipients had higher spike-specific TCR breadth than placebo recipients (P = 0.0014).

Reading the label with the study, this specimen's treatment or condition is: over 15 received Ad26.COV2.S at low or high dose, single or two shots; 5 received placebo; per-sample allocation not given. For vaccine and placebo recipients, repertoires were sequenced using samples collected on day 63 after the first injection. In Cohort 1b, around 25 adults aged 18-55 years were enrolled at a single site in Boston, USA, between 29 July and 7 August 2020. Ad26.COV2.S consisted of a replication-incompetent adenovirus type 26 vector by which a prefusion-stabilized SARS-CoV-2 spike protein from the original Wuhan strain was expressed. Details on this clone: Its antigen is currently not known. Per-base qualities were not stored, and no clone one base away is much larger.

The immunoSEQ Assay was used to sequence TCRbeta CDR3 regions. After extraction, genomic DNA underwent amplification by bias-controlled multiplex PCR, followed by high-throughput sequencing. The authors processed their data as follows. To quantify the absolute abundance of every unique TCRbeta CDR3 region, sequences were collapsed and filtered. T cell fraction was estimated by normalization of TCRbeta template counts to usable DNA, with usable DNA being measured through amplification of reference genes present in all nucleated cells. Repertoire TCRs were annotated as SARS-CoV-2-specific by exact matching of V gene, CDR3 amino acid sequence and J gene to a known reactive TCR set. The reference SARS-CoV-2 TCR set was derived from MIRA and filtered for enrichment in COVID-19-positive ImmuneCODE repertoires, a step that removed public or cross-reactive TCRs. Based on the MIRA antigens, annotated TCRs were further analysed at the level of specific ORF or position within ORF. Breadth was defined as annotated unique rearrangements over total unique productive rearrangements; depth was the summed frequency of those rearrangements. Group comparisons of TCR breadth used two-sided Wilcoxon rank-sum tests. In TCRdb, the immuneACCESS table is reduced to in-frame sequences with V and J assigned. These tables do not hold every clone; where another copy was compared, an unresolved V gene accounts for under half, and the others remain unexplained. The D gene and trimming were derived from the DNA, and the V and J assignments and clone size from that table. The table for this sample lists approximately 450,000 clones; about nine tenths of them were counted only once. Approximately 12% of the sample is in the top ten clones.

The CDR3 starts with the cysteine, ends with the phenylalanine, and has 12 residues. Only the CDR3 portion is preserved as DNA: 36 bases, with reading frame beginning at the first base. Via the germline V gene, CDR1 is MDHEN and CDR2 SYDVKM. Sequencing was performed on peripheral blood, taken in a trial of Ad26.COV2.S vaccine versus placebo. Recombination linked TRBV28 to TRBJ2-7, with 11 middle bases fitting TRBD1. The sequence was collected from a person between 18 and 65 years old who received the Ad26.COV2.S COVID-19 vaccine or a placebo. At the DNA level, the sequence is TGTATAACCGGGACAGGGGGCTACGAGCAGTACTTC. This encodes CITGTGGYEQYF.